The present entry profiles one TCR beta chain with its context. The sample belongs to a study of technical replicates of blood from four donors. The V end was cut by 2 bases, the J end by 7 bases, with 17 bases between. The CDR3 is 15 amino acids. Germline loops: CDR1 MNHNS, CDR2 SASEGT. Sequencing was performed with immunoSEQ multiplex PCR; in TCRdb, only in-frame clones are kept and a portion is missing. This table holds about 56,000 clones, 90% to 95% found once. The J gene is TRBJ1-2, the V gene TRBV6-1; D is perhaps TRBD1 (5 bases). The receptor was isolated from a human donor in good health. Some clones in this sample may be carry-over from other donors' samples. The sequenced sample consisted of PBMCs. The CDR3 loop is CASSEQGAARSGYTF. The CDR3 coding sequence is TGTGCCAGCAGTGAACAGGGCGCGGCCAGAAGTGGCTACACCTTC.